This T cell receptor (beta chain) was sequenced in a study of T cells expressing NK-cell markers. Across the whole study: Cells sorted as CD3+CD56+NKG2C+, CD3+CD56+NKG2C- and CD3+CD56-NKG2C+ T cells supplied the TCR beta repertoires.

This CDR3 comprises 13 residues. Germline V lookup: CDR1 SGHRS, CDR2 YFSETQ. After re-calling the 5' RACE reads, TCRdb lists one entry per CDR3 protein, DNA absent. This table holds about 430,000 distinct CDR3 sequences. The sample consisted of blood T cells: a sorted CD56 or NKG2C T cell subset, CD4+ or CD8+ T cells, or bulk PBMC T cells (not recorded which). The chain combines TRBV5-1 with TRBJ2-1. The sequence came from a woman in her forties or fifties in good health. This chain's CDR3 is CASSLLRRNEQFF.